The TCR beta chain described here comes from a study of pediatric ulcerative colitis. This clone showed up just a few times. Sequencing used immunoSEQ multiplex PCR; TCRdb keeps in-frame clones, though not all of them. This table has 30,000 or so clones, about three quarters appearing once. One to two pinch biopsies were taken from the rectum during colonoscopy. The length of the CDR3 is 17 residues. CDR1 and CDR2 from the germline V gene are LGHNA and YNFKEQ. V was clipped by 3 bases and J by 3 bases; unmatched bases: 11. The sequence was collected from a boy aged 10-17 years with mild ulcerative colitis. The material sequenced was gut tissue. The chain links TRBV4-2 to TRBJ2-1, with TRBD1 matching 7 bases. Here the CDR3 DNA reads TGTGCCAGCAGCCAGCTGTTAGGGGGCGGAGGCTACAATGAGCAGTTCTTC. This codes for CASSQLLGGGGYNEQFF.